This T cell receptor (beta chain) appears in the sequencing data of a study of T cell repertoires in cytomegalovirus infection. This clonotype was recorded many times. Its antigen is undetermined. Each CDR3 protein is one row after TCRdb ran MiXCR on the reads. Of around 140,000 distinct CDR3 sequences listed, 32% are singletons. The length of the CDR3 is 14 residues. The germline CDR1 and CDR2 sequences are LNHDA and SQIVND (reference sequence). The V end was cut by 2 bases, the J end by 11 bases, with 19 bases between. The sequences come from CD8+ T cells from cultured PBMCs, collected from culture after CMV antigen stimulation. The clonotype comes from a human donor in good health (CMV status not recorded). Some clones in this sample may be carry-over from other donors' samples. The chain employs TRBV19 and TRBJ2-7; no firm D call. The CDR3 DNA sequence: TGTGCCAGTAGTATACCAGGCACCCTTACGAGCGAGTACTTC. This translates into CASSIPGTLTSEYF.